This T cell receptor beta chain was sequenced in a study of T-cell reconstitution after alpha-beta-depleted transplantation in children. This CDR3 has 19 amino acids. Germline V gene sequence: CDR1 MDHEN, CDR2 SYDVKM. Deletions cut 1 base from V and 8 bases from J, with 27 bases between. The table lists this clonotype with a few counts. Construction of the TCRbeta library involved unique molecular identifiers. TCRdb re-called the PCR reads with MiXCR, one entry per CDR3 protein. The repertoire includes 200,000 to 250,000 distinct CDR3 sequences, roughly a tenth of them detected once, and around 6.2% sits in the top ten.

The specimen was PBMCs from the stem cell graft donor, collected from the stem cell graft. The source is a human donor who donated a stem cell graft to a child with acute lymphoblastic leukemia. The V call is TRBV28, the J call TRBJ1-5; tentative D call: TRBD1 (5 bases). The CDR3 region has the DNA TGTGCCAGCAGTTTATTGGTGACGATAACTCAGGGCCCGGGGAAGCCCCAGCATTTT. It translates to CASSLLVTITQGPGKPQHF.